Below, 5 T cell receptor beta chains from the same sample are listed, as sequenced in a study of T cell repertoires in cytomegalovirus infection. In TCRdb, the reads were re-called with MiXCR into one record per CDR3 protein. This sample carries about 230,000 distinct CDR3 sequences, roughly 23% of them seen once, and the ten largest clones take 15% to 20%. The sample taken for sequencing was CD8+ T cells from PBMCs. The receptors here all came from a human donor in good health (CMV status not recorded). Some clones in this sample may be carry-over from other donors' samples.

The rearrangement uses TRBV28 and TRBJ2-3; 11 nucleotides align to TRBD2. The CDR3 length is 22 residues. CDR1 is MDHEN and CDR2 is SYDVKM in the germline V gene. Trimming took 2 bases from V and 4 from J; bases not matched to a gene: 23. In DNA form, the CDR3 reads TGTGCCAGCAGTTTAGTCGGTAACCCAACTGAACTAGCGGGGGCCCCGGCAGATACGCAGTATTTT. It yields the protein CASSLVGNPTELAGAPADTQYF. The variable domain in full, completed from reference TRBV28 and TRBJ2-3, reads DVKVTQSSRYLVKRTGEKVFLECVQDMDHENMFWYRQDPGLGLRLIYFSYDVKMKEKGDIPEGYSVSREKKERFSLILESASTNQTSMYLCASSLVGNPTELAGAPADTQYFGPGTRLTVL.

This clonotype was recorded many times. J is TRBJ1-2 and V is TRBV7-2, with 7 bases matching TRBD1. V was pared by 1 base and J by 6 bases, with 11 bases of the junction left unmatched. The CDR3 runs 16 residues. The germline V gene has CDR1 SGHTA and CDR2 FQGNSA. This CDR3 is CASSLVTTGEIDGYTF. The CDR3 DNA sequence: TGTGCCAGCAGCTTAGTAACAACAGGGGAGATTGATGGCTACACCTTC.

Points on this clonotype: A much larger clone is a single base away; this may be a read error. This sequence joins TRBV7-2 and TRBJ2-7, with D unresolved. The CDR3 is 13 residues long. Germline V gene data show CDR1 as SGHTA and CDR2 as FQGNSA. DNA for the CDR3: TGTGCCAGCGGAGACGCTAACTCCTACGCGCAGTACTTC. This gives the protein CASGDANSYAQYF.

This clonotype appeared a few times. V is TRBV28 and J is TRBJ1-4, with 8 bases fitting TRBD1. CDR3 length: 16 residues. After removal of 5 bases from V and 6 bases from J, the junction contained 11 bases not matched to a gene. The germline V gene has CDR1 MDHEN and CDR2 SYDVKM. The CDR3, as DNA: TGTGCCAGCAGTCCGCCCGACAGGGGTCCGTATGAAAAACTGTTTTTT. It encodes CASSPPDRGPYEKLFF.

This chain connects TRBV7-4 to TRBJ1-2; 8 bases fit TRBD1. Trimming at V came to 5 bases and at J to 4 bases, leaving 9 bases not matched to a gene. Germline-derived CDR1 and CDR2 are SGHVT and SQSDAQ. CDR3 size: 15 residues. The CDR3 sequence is CASSPPGQVSYGYTF. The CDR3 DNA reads TGTGCCAGCAGCCCCCCGGGACAGGTTAGCTATGGCTACACCTTC.